This T cell receptor (beta chain) was recovered during a study of blood T cell repertoires in COVID-19. Study summary: COVID-19 samples from acute and convalescent phases originated in the United States, Italy and Spain. Sources were T cells, B-cell-depleted T cells, or PBMCs; the material itself was cDNA or gDNA.

The protocol was immunoSEQ multiplex PCR, while the TCRdb copy is restricted to in-frame clones and leaves out a portion. The sample lists 65,000 to 90,000 clones; almost 85% were seen once. The CDR3 totals 14 residues. CDR1 is SNHLY and CDR2 is FYNNEI in the germline V gene. V shed 3 bases and J 2 bases; nucleotides not matched to a gene: 0. This clone was seen more than once but under ten times. The sample consisted of peripheral blood. The clonotype was recovered from a man aged 55 to 70 with acute or convalescent COVID-19. The gene calls are TRBV2 and TRBJ2-1; 8 nucleotides line up with TRBD2. The CDR3 here is CASSETSAYNEQFF. The CDR3 nucleotides are TGTGCCAGCAGTGAGACTAGCGCCTACAATGAGCAGTTCTTC.